These 20 T cell receptor beta chains share one sample of origin, sequenced in a study of identical twins. TCRdb fed the 5' RACE reads into MiXCR, producing one record per CDR3 protein. The table has approximately 670,000 distinct CDR3 sequences, roughly 6% seen once. Input material: naive T cells sorted from blood. The source is a man aged 18 to 29 in good health.

This clonotype was seen many times. The V gene is TRBV6-2 or TRBV6-3, the J gene TRBJ2-1; D is unclear. Between the trimmed V and J ends, which lost 0 bases and 8 bases, there was a span of 14 bases. The CDR3 extends over 15 amino acids. Looked up from germline, CDR1 is MNHEY and CDR2 is SVGEGT. The CDR3 here is CASSYSYRSEDEQFF. CDR3 sequence (DNA): TGTGCCAGCAGTTACTCGTATCGGAGTGAGGATGAGCAGTTCTTC.

A few counts support this clonotype. The V call is TRBV5-1, the J call TRBJ1-1, with D tentatively TRBD1 (5 bases). This CDR3 has 15 amino acids. Germline V gene lookup returns CDR1 SGHRS and CDR2 YFSETQ. Trimming removed 3 bases from V and 4 bases from J, with 16 bases in between. The CDR3 coding sequence is TGCGCCAGCAGCTCGATTGGGGGAGAGGCCACTGAAGCTTTCTTT. Protein product: CASSSIGGEATEAFF. The variable domain in full, completed from reference TRBV5-1 and TRBJ1-1, reads KAGVTQTPRYLIKTRGQQVTLSCSPISGHRSVSWYQQTPGQGLQFLFEYFSETQRNKGNFPGRFSGRQFSNSRSEMNVSTLELGDSALYLCASSSIGGEATEAFFGQGTRLTVV.

This clonotype was counted many times. V and J are TRBV6-5 and TRBJ2-5, with D possibly matching TRBD1 (5 bases). This CDR3 contains 16 residues. The germline V gene has CDR1 MNHEY and CDR2 SVGAGI. Trimming took 0 bases from V and 2 from J, leaving 13 bases between them. The CDR3 DNA follows: TGTGCCAGCAGTTACTCAATTGGTCGGACACAAGAGACCCAGTACTTC. It encodes CASSYSIGRTQETQYF.

This clonotype was found many times. The chain joins TRBV6-2 or TRBV6-3 to TRBJ2-1; D is unresolved. V lost 7 bases, J lost 5 bases, and 12 bases lay in between. There are 13 residues in the CDR3. Germline CDR1 is MNHEY and CDR2 is SVGEGT. CDR3: CASIPPGNNEQFF. CDR3 bases: TGTGCCAGCATACCGCCCGGAAACAATGAGCAGTTCTTC.

A few counts support this clonotype. The CDR3 DNA is TGCGCCAGCAGCCAACTGGACGGAAGCTCCTACGAGCAGTACTTC. Encoded protein: CASSQLDGSSYEQYF. This chain connects TRBV4-3 to TRBJ2-7; D is uncertain. Looked up from germline, CDR1 is LGHNA and CDR2 is YSLEER. V lost 2 bases to trimming and J lost 0 bases, with 11 bases between them. CDR3 length: 15 amino acids.

This clonotype has only a few counts. The chain links TRBV7-6 to TRBJ2-5; D remains ambiguous. The CDR3 runs to 19 residues. The ends were cut back, 1 base at V and 0 bases at J, with 21 bases in the middle. Germline loops: CDR1 SGHVS, CDR2 FNYEAQ. For the CDR3, the DNA is TGTGCCAGCAGCTTAGAGGAAAGTATACTCCCGAAAGACCAAGAGACCCAGTACTTC. This translates into CASSLEESILPKDQETQYF. The full variable domain, in which reference TRBV7-6 and TRBJ2-5 provide the parts outside the CDR3, is GAGVSQSPRYKVTKRGQDVALRCDPISGHVSLYWYRQALGQGPEFLTYFNYEAQQDKSGLPNDRFSAERPEGSISTLTIQRTEQRDSAMYRCASSLEESILPKDQETQYFGPGTRLLVL.

This clonotype was observed at least ten times. The CDR3 coding sequence is TGTGCCAGCAGCGTTGACTCCGCTAGGGGCTACGAGCAGTACTTC. Its translation: CASSVDSARGYEQYF. The rearrangement uses TRBV9 and TRBJ2-7; a possible D gene is TRBD1 (5 bases). Per germline, CDR1 SGDLS and CDR2 YYNGEE. V was cut by 2 bases and J by 3 bases, with 15 bases left in between. The CDR3 loop spans 15 amino acids.

Many counts were recorded for this clonotype. The chain joins TRBV6-6 to TRBJ2-1; perhaps D is TRBD1 or TRBD2 (5 bases each). Germline CDR1 MNHNY, CDR2 SVGAGI (reference sequence). The CDR3 has 13 amino acids. V was trimmed by 5 bases and J by 6 bases, leaving 11 bases between them. The DNA of the CDR3 is TGTGCCAGCAGTCTGGGACCCACCAATGAGCAGTTCTTC. Amino acid sequence: CASSLGPTNEQFF.

This sequence joins TRBV11-2 and TRBJ2-3; D gene uncertain. Germline values: CDR1 SGHAT, CDR2 FQNNGV. CDR3 size: 14 residues. The V gene lost 6 bases and the J gene lost 2 bases, with 12 bases spanning the gap. The CDR3 region has the DNA TGTGCCAGCAGTCCGGGCCATTACACAGATACGCAGTATTTT. Its translation: CASSPGHYTDTQYF.

This clonotype was counted at least ten times. The chain combines TRBV12-3 or TRBV12-4 with TRBJ2-1, with D unclear. V was trimmed by 1 base and J by 9 bases, leaving 16 bases between them. This CDR3 contains 15 residues. CDR3 in amino acids: CASSLVAAPRTEQFF. CDR3 DNA: TGTGCCAGCAGTTTAGTGGCCGCCCCACGGACTGAGCAGTTCTTC.

V usage is TRBV24-1 and J usage is TRBJ2-2, with 8 bases that match TRBD1. This CDR3 contains 16 residues. Germline V CDR1 and CDR2: KGHDR, SFDVKD. J lost 6 bases, V lost 3 bases, and 8 bases had no gene match. In nucleotides, the CDR3 is TGTGCCACCAGTGATCCCGCTCAGGGGGCGCCCGGGGAGCTGTTTTTT. Translation: CATSDPAQGAPGELFF.

This clonotype was seen only a few times. The genes are TRBV3-1 and TRBJ2-7, with 8 bases lining up with TRBD1. The CDR3 contains 15 residues. V lost 4 bases, J lost 6 bases, and 11 bases stayed unmatched. Germline CDR1 is LGHDT and CDR2 is YNNKEL (reference sequence). CDR3 sequence: CASSPLQGAPSEQYF. The CDR3 DNA sequence: TGTGCCAGCAGCCCTCTCCAGGGGGCCCCCTCCGAGCAGTACTTC.

The table lists this clonotype with many counts. The rearrangement joins TRBV4-2 to TRBJ2-1; TRBD2 aligns across 9 bases. J lost 4 bases, V lost 4 bases, and 8 bases had no gene match. CDR3 length: 16 amino acids. The germline CDR1 and CDR2 sequences are LGHNA and YNFKEQ. CDR3 in amino acids: CASSPLAGNQYNEQFF. In nucleotides, the CDR3 is TGTGCCAGCAGCCCTCTAGCGGGAAACCAGTACAATGAGCAGTTCTTC.

The chain links TRBV9 to TRBJ2-7; TRBD2 matches 10 bases. This CDR3 spans 15 amino acids. V was clipped by 4 bases and J by 3 bases; unmatched bases: 7. Germline CDR1 and CDR2: SGDLS and YYNGEE. CDR3 in DNA: TGTGCCAGCAGCCCCTCCGGGACTAGCGACTACGAGCAGTACTTC. It translates to CASSPSGTSDYEQYF.

The genes are TRBV5-1 and TRBJ2-3, with TRBD2 matching 7 bases. This CDR3 has 15 residues. CDR1 and CDR2 from the germline V gene are SGHRS and YFSETQ. V lost 1 base to trimming and J lost 4 bases; unmatched junction nucleotides: 6. CDR3 sequence (DNA): TGCGCCAGCAGCTTGTCTGGCGGGAGTTCAGATACGCAGTATTTT. This sequence encodes CASSLSGGSSDTQYF.

At least ten counts were recorded for this clonotype. The chain employs TRBV12-3 or TRBV12-4 and TRBJ1-1; no reliable D call. Trimming pared 2 bases from V and 0 bases from J, leaving 7 bases between. This CDR3 comprises 14 residues. This CDR3 is CASSLTRLNTEAFF. The CDR3 nucleotides are TGTGCCAGCAGTTTAACCAGGCTGAACACTGAAGCTTTCTTT.

This clonotype was counted a few times. The chain employs TRBV20-1 and TRBJ2-1; D is perhaps TRBD2 (6 bases). V lost 3 bases and J 5 bases, leaving 23 bases between the germline ends. CDR1 is DFQATT, CDR2 SNEGSKA, per germline (reference sequence). CDR3 length: 17 amino acids. The CDR3 DNA follows: TGCAGTGCTAGGAAACGCGGGGCCTTTGGCCGTGACAATGAGCAGTTCTTC. Residues: CSARKRGAFGRDNEQFF.

This clonotype was counted at least ten times. The chain couples TRBV9 to TRBJ2-3; maybe TRBD2 (6 bases). Germline CDR1 and CDR2: SGDLS and YYNGEE. Trimming pared 4 bases from V and 2 bases from J, leaving 8 bases between. The CDR3 length is 13 residues. CDR3 residues: CASSSGVTDTQYF. As DNA, the CDR3 is TGTGCCAGCAGCTCGGGGGTCACAGATACGCAGTATTTT.

This clonotype showed up many times. This chain uses TRBV6-4 with TRBJ2-1; 7 nucleotides align to TRBD2. The J segment lost 5 bases and the V segment lost 3 bases, leaving 10 bases of the junction unmatched. The CDR3 totals 16 residues. Germline CDR1 reads MRHNA; CDR2 reads SNTAGT. CDR3 in DNA: TGTGCCAGCAGTGAAGTTGCGGGAGCGCTCCACAATGAGCAGTTCTTC. Translated: CASSEVAGALHNEQFF.

This clonotype was seen more than once but under ten times. V and J are TRBV10-3 and TRBJ1-3; TRBD1 agrees at 8 bases. After removal of 5 bases from V and 4 bases from J, the junction contained 7 bases not matched to a gene. The CDR3 is 15 residues long. CDR1 and CDR2 from the germline V gene are ENHRY and SYGVKD. The CDR3, as DNA: TGTGCCATCAGTTCGACAGGGGCAGTGGGAAACACCATATATTTT. As protein: CAISSTGAVGNTIYF.